Shown below are 4 T cell receptor beta chains from a single sample sequenced in a study of T-cell memory formation after mild COVID-19. Using its own MiXCR run on the 5' RACE reads, TCRdb lists one record per CDR3 protein. The sample holds 100,000 to 120,000 distinct CDR3 sequences, 15% to 20% seen once. The specimen was PBMCs or a T cell subset sorted from them (not recorded which). The receptors here all came from a young man who had mild COVID-19 (a few samples of this study predate the infection). Cell type and time point are not known.

The V gene is TRBV5-4, the J gene TRBJ2-1, with TRBD1 identical over 8 bases. The CDR3 runs 16 residues. V shed 4 bases and J 6 bases; nucleotides not matched to a gene: 12. Germline CDR1 SGHNT, CDR2 YYREEE (reference sequence). For the CDR3, the DNA is TGTGCCAGCAGCATTGTTGGCAGGGGGCTACTCAATGAGCAGTTCTTC. It translates to CASSIVGRGLLNEQFF.

In regard to this clonotype: Possible read error: a much larger clone is one base away. The CDR3 DNA sequence: TGCAGTGCTCAAGCGGGGGGGGACAGGGAGAAGTTCTTC. This sequence encodes CSAQAGGDREKFF. The V call is TRBV20-1, the J call TRBJ2-1; the D gene is possibly TRBD2 (10 bases). Germline assignment: CDR1 DFQATT and CDR2 SNEGSKA (reference sequence). V lost 5 bases to trimming and J lost 14 bases, with 22 bases between them. This CDR3 region has 13 residues.

This clonotype was counted between two and nine times. The V and J genes are TRBV3-1 and TRBJ2-1, with TRBD2 matching over 9 bases. Germline V gene data show CDR1 as LGHDT and CDR2 as YNNKEL (reference sequence). The CDR3 has 15 amino acids. The V and J ends lost 1 base and 6 bases, in that order; junction bases with no gene match: 4. The CDR3 coding sequence is TGTGCCAGCAGCCAAGGAGCGGGGGGCGGCAATGAGCAGTTCTTC. Translating gives CASSQGAGGGNEQFF.

The V call is TRBV15, the J call TRBJ2-3; 10 bases align to TRBD1. This CDR3 contains 15 residues. Germline V gene sequence: CDR1 LNHNV, CDR2 YYDKDF (reference sequence). The trim removed 3 bases at V and 3 bases at J, leaving 3 bases unmatched. The CDR3 loop reads CATSRGQGTTDTQYF. For the CDR3, the DNA is TGTGCCACCAGCAGGGGACAGGGGACAACAGATACGCAGTATTTT.